The TCR beta chain under discussion was sequenced for a study of blood T cell repertoires in COVID-19. Study-level background: Sample material is recorded as cDNA or gDNA derived from T cells, B-cell-depleted T cells, or PBMCs.

In the source study's methods: Amplification with reference gene primers provided the estimates of nucleated cell counts. The protocol was immunoSEQ multiplex PCR, while the TCRdb copy is restricted to in-frame clones and leaves out a portion. V and J calls and clone size follow that table, whereas D and trimming were derived from the DNA. The data contain about 55,000 clones, about nine tenths of them singletons. Trimming at V came to 5 bases and at J to 4 bases, leaving 6 bases not matched to a gene. Germline V gene sequence: CDR1 PRHDT, CDR2 FYEKMQ (reference sequence). CDR3 length equals 15 residues.

The receptor was isolated from an elderly man with acute or convalescent COVID-19. This chain connects TRBV13 to TRBJ2-5; 11 bases agree with TRBD1. Input material: peripheral blood. The CDR3 reads CASSLGQGVSETQYF. For the CDR3, the DNA is TGTGCCAGCAGCCTGGGACAGGGGGTGTCAGAGACCCAGTACTTC.